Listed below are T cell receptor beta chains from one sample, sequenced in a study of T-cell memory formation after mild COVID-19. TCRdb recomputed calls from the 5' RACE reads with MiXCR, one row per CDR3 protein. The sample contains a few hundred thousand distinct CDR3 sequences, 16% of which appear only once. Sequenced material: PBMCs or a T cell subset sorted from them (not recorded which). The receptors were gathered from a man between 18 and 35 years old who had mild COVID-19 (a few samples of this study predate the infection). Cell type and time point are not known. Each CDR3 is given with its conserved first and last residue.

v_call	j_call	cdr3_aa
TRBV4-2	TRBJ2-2	CASSQYKGTGELFF
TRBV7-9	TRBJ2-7	CASSFTGTGGEQYF
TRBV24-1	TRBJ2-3	CATSRLAGSSGTDTQYF
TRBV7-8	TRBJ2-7	CASVPTGGSYEQYF
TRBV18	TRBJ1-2	CASHITGNYGYTF
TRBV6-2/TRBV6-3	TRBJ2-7	CASEGQGYEQYF
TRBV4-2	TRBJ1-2	CASSHPVTGGWYGYTF
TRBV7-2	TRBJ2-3	CASRSKGSTDTQYF
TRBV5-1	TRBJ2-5	CASGLLAEQETQYF
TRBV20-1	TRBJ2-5	CSARDQGLEGETQYF
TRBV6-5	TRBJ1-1	CASSYGHSSAFF
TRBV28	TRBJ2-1	CASSSLPEYNEQFF
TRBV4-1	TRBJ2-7	CASSQEPGVRSYEQYF
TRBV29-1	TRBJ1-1	CSVDRTGTAEAFF
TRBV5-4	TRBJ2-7	CASRQTGGSYEQYF
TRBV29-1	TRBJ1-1	CSVEVPGFNTEAFF
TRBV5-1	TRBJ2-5	CASTRDRGETQYF
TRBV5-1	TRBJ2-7	CASSSSGTGSYEQYF
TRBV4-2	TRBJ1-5	CASSHPDRPRGQPQHF
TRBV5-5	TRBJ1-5	CASSSLGGDRGNQPQHF
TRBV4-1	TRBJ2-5	CASSQAWGFSGGQETQYF
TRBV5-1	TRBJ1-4	CASSPTGELAGEKLFF
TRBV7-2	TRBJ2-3	CASSVQTGLAGGADTQYF
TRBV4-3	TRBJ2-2	CASSLLVGGGEGGELFF
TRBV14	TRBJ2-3	CASSQLTPPGDTQYF
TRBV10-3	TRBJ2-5	CAITKGMEETQYF
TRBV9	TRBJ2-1	CASSPRSGSRNEQFF
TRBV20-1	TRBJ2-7	CSARIAGTSGEQYF
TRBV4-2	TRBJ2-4	CASSQDFAGVNIQYF
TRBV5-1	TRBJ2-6	CASIGSGANVLTF
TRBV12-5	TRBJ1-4	CASGRTGGGEKLFF
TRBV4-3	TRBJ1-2	CASSPHPGAYGYTF
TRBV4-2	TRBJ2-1	CASSQEASGGALYQFF
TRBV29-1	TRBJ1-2	CSASGEISYGYTF
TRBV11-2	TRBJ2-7	CASSLAQSYEQYF
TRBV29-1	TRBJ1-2	CSVKARGMDGYTF
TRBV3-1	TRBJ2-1	CASSQPLSPNEQFF
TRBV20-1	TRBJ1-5	CSASDILNQPQHF
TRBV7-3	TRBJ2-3	CASSLSADTDTQYF